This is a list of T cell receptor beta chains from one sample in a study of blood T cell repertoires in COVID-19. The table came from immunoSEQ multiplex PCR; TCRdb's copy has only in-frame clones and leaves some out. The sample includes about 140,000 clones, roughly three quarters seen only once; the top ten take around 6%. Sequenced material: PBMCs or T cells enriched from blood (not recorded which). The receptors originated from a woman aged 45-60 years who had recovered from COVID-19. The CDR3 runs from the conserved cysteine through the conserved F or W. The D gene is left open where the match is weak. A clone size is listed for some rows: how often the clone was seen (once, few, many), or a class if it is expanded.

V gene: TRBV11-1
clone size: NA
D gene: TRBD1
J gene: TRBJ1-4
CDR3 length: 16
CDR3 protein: CASSLGQGLTNEKLFF
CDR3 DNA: TGTGCCAGCAGCTTAGGACAGGGGTTAACTAATGAAAAACTGTTTTTT

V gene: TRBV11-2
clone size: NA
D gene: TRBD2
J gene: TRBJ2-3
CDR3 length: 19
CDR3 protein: CASSLRTSGGGFSTDTQYF
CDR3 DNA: TGTGCCAGCAGCCTCCGGACTAGCGGGGGGGGATTTAGCACAGATACGCAGTATTTT

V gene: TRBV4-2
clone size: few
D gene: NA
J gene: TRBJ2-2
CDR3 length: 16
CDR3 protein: CASSQDLGLNTGELFF
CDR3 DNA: TGTGCCAGCAGCCAAGATCTAGGACTAAACACCGGGGAGCTGTTTTTT

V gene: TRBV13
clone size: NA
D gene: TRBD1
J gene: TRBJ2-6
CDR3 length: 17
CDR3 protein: CASREGQGVRGANVLTF
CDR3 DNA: TGTGCCAGCAGAGAGGGGCAGGGGGTACGTGGGGCCAACGTCCTGACTTTC

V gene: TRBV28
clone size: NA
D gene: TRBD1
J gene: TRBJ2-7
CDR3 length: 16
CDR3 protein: CASSSASGQVSYEQYF
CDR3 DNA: TGTGCCAGCAGTTCCGCCTCGGGACAGGTCTCCTACGAGCAGTACTTC

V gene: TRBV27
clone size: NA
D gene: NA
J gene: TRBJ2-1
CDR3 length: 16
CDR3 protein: CASSLLTASSYNEQFF
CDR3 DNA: TGTGCCAGCAGTTTATTGACAGCTAGCTCCTACAATGAGCAGTTCTTC

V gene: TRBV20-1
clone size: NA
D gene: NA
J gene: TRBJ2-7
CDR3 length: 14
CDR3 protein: CSASRLTHSYEQYF
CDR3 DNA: TGCAGTGCTAGTCGCCTGACTCACTCCTACGAGCAGTACTTC

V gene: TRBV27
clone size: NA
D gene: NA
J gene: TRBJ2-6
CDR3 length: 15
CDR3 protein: CASSLREPGANVLTF
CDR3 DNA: TGTGCCAGCAGTTTACGAGAGCCCGGGGCCAACGTCCTGACTTTC

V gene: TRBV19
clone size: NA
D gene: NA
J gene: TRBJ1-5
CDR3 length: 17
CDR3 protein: CASNTYLGALSNQPQHF
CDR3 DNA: TGTGCCAGTAACACCTATCTAGGGGCGCTGAGCAATCAGCCCCAGCATTTT

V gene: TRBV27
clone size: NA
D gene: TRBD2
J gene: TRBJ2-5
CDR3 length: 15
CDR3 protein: CASSALAGGRETQYF
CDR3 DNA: TGTGCCAGCAGTGCACTAGCGGGGGGGCGGGAGACCCAGTACTTC

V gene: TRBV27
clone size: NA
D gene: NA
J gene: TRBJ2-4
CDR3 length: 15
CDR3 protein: CASSSGARAKNIQYF
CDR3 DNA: TGTGCCAGCAGTTCTGGGGCCCGGGCCAAAAACATTCAGTACTTC

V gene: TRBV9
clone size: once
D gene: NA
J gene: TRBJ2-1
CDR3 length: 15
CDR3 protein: CASSVEVADFGEQFF
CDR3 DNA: TGTGCCAGCAGCGTAGAGGTAGCGGACTTTGGGGAGCAGTTCTTC

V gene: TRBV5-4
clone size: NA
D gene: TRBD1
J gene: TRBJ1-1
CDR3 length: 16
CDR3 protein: CASSLDPGGTNTEAFF
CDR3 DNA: TGTGCCAGCAGCTTGGACCCAGGGGGGACTAACACTGAAGCTTTCTTT

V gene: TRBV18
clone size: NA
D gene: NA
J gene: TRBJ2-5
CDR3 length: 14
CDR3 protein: CASSPDKVRETQYF
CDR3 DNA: TGTGCCAGCTCACCTGACAAAGTCCGGGAGACCCAGTACTTC

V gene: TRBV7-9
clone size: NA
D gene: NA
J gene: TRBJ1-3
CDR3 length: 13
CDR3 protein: CASSYGTGNTIYF
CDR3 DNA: TGTGCCAGCAGCTACGGGACTGGAAACACCATATATTTT

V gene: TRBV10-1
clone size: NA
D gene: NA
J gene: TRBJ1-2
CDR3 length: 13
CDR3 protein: CASSGSGNYGYTF
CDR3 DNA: TGCGCCAGCAGTGGGAGCGGGAACTATGGCTACACCTTC

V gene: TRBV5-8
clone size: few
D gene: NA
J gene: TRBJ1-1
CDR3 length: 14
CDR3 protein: CASSWGGGGTEAFF
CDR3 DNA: TGTGCCAGCAGCTGGGGCGGGGGCGGAACTGAAGCTTTCTTT

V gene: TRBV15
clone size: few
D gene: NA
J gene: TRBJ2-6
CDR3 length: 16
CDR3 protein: CATSRGDITGANVLTF
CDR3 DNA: TGTGCCACCAGCAGAGGGGACATCACCGGGGCCAACGTCCTGACTTTC

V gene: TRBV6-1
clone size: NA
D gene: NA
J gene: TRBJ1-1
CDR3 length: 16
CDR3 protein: CASSEFQGSSSTEAFF
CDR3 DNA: TGTGCCAGCAGTGAATTCCAGGGGTCCTCGTCCACTGAAGCTTTCTTT

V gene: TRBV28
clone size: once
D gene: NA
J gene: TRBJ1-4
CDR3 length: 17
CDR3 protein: CASRLARTVGWDEKLFF
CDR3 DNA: TGTGCCAGCAGATTAGCCCGGACAGTAGGGTGGGATGAAAAACTGTTTTTT

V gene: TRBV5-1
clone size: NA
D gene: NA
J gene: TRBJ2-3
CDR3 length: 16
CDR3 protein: CASSLRRGGGTDTQYF
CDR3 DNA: TGCGCCAGCAGCTTGAGGAGGGGCGGGGGCACAGATACGCAGTATTTT

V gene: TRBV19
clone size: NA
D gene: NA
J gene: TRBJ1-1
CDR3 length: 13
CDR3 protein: CASSTEGNTEAFF
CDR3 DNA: TGTGCCAGTAGCACAGAGGGGAACACTGAAGCTTTCTTT

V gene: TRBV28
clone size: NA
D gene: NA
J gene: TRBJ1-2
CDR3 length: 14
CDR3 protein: CASSLRLDGGGYTF
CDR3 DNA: TGTGCCAGCAGTTTGAGACTTGATGGAGGCGGCTACACCTTC

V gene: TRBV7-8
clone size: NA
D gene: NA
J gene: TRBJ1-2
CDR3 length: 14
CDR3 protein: CASSPRQGHGLPHF
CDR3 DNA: TGTGCCAGCAGCCCGAGGCAGGGGCACGGACTCCCTCACTTC

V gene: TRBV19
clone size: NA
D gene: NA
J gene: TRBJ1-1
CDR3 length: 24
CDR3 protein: CASSNMGLTTKGGRTFFMNTEAFF
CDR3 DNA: TGTGCCAGTAGTAACATGGGTCTGACGACGAAGGGCGGGCGGACGTTCTTCATGAACACTGAAGCTTTCTTT

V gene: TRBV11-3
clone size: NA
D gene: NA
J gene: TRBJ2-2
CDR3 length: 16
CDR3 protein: CASSPSGSLSTGELFF
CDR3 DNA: TGTGCCAGCAGCCCTTCAGGGTCCCTGTCCACCGGGGAGCTGTTTTTT

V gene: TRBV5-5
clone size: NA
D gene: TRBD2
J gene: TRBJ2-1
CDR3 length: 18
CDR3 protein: CASSERTGLAGEYNEQFF
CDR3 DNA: TGTGCCAGCAGCGAACGTACGGGACTAGCGGGGGAGTACAATGAGCAGTTCTTC

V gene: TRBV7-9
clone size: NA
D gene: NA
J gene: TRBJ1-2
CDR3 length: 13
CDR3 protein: CASSLAGQSGYTF
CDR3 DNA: TGTGCCAGCAGCTTAGCGGGGCAGTCCGGCTACACCTTC

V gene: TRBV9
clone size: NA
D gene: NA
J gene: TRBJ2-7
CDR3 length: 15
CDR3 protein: CASSVGSGSSYEQYF
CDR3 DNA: TGTGCCAGCAGCGTAGGCTCAGGTAGCTCCTACGAGCAGTACTTC

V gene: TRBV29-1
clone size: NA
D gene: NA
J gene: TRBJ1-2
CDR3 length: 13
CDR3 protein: CSVESLENYGYTF
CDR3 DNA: TGCAGCGTTGAATCTCTGGAGAACTATGGCTACACCTTC

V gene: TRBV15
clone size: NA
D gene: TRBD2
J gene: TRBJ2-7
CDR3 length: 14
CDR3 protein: CATSRDLAGGPQYF
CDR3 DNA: TGTGCCACCAGCAGAGATCTAGCGGGGGGGCCGCAGTACTTC

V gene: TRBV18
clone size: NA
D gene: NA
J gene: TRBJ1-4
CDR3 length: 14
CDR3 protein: CASSPMTVNEKLFF
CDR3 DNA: TGTGCCAGCTCACCAATGACAGTTAATGAAAAACTGTTTTTT

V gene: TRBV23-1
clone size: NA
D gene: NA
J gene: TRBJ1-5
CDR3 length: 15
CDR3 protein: CASSQSGQGRQPQHF
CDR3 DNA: TGCGCCAGCAGTCAATCAGGCCAGGGAAGGCAGCCCCAGCATTTT

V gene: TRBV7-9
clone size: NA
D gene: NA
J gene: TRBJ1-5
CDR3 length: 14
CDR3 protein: CASSLGAGNQPQHF
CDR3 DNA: TGTGCCAGCAGTTTGGGGGCTGGCAATCAGCCCCAGCATTTT

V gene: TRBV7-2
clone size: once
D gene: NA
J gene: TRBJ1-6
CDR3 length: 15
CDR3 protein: CASRYGVSYNSPLHF
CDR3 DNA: TGTGCCAGCAGATACGGGGTTTCCTATAATTCACCCCTCCACTTT

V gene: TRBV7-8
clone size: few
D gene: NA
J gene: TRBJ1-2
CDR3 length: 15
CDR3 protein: CASSQQGGVVYGYTF
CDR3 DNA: TGTGCCAGCAGCCAACAGGGTGGAGTTGTCTATGGCTACACCTTC

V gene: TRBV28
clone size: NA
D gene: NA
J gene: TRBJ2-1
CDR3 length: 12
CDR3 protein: CASTRSYNEQFF
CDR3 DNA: TGTGCCAGCACGAGGTCCTACAATGAGCAGTTCTTC

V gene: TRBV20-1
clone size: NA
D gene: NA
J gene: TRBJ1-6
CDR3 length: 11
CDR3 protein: CSAKQDSPLHF
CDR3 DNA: TGCAGTGCGAAACAGGATTCACCCCTCCACTTT

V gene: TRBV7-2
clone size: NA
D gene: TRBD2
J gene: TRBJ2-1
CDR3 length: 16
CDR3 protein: CASRPASGGARGEQFF
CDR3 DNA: TGTGCCAGCAGGCCCGCTAGCGGGGGGGCCAGAGGTGAGCAGTTCTTC

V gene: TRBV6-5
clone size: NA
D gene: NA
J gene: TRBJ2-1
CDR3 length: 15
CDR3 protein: CASSYGGFERNEQFF
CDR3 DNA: TGTGCCAGCAGTTACGGGGGGTTTGAAAGGAATGAGCAGTTCTTC

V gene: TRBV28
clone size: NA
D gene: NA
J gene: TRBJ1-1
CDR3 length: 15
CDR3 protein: CASSERGYVNTEAFF
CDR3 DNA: TGTGCCAGCAGTGAAAGGGGCTATGTGAACACTGAAGCTTTCTTT

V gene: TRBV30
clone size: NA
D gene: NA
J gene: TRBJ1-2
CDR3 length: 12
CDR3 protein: CAWSAGSYGYTF
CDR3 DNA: TGTGCCTGGAGCGCGGGGTCCTATGGCTACACCTTC

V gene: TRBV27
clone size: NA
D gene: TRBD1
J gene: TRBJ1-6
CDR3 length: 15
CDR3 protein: CASSSERGLNSPLHF
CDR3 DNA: TGTGCCAGCAGTTCGGAAAGGGGGCTTAATTCACCCCTCCACTTT

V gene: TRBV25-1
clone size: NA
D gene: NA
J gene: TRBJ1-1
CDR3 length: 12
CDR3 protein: CASSEQNTEAFF
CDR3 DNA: TGTGCCAGCAGTGAACAGAACACTGAAGCTTTCTTT

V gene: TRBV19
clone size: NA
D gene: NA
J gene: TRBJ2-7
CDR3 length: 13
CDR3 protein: CASSIAGAYEQYF
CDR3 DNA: TGTGCCAGTAGTATAGCGGGGGCCTACGAGCAGTACTTC

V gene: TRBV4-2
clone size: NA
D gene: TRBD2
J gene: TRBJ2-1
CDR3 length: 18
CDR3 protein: CASSQGGASGGNNNEQFF
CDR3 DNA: TGTGCCAGCAGCCAAGGAGGGGCTAGCGGGGGGAACAACAATGAGCAGTTCTTC

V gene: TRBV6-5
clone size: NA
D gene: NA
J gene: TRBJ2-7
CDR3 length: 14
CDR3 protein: CASSQDGLHQSPLF
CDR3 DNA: TGTGCCAGCAGCCAGGACGGACTACACCAATCACCGCTCTTC

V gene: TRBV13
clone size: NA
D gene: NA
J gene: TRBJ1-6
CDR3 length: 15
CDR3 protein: CASSARTALRSPLHF
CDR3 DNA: TGTGCCAGCAGCGCTCGGACAGCCCTTCGGTCACCCCTCCACTTT

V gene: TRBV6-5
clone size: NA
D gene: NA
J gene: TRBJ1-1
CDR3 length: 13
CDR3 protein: CASSYQQNTEAFF
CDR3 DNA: TGTGCCAGCAGTTACCAACAGAACACTGAAGCTTTCTTT

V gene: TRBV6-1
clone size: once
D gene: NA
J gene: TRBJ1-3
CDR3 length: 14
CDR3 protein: CASSEVGGGNTIYF
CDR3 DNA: TGTGCCAGCAGTGAAGTGGGGGGAGGAAACACCATATATTTT

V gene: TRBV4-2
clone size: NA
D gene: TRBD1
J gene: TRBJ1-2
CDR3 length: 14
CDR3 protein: CASSQEAQGDGYTF
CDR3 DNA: TGTGCCAGCAGCCAAGAGGCACAGGGGGATGGCTACACCTTC

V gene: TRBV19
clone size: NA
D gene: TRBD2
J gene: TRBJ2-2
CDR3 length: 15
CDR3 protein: CASSKRGGQTGELFF
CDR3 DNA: TGTGCCAGTAGTAAGCGGGGGGGCCAGACCGGGGAGCTGTTTTTT

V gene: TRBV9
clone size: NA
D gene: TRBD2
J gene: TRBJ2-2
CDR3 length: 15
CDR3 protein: CASSLAGGLTGELFF
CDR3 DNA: TGTGCCAGCAGTCTAGCGGGGGGGCTCACCGGGGAGCTGTTTTTT